Each of the 17 T cell receptor beta chains below was sequenced from the same sample in a study of T-cell memory formation after mild COVID-19. TCRdb reprocessed the 5' RACE reads with MiXCR, giving one entry per CDR3 protein. The sample consists of 140,000 or so distinct CDR3 sequences, roughly 6.3% of them appearing once. The sequenced material came from PBMCs or a T cell subset sorted from them (not recorded which). Every receptor here comes from an adult woman who had mild COVID-19 (a few samples of this study predate the infection). Cell type and time point are not known.

This clonotype was detected only a few times. The chain couples TRBV9 to TRBJ2-1; D is ambiguous. There are 12 residues in the CDR3. V dropped 4 bases and J dropped 0 bases, with 2 bases sitting between them. In germline, CDR1 is SGDLS, CDR2 YYNGEE. The CDR3 here is CASSFSYNEQFF. In nucleotides, the CDR3 is TGTGCCAGCAGCTTCTCCTACAATGAGCAGTTCTTC.

This clonotype was counted only a few times. This chain uses TRBV3-1 with TRBJ2-2; TRBD1 is a possible D gene (6 bases). Per the germline V gene, CDR1 is LGHDT and CDR2 is YNNKEL (reference sequence). Deletions cut 4 bases from V and 6 bases from J, with 18 bases between. The CDR3 consists of 16 residues. The DNA of the CDR3 is TGTGCCAGCAGCCTACAGGGACATTTAATCCCCGGGGAGCTGTTTTTT. This encodes CASSLQGHLIPGELFF.

The V gene is TRBV6-1, the J gene TRBJ2-2, with D possibly matching TRBD2 (6 bases). Trimming stripped 5 bases from V and 0 bases from J, with 13 bases between. Germline values: CDR1 MNHNS, CDR2 SASEGT. This CDR3 has 16 residues. The CDR3 spells CASSSAGRSNTGELFF. The DNA for the CDR3 is TGTGCCAGCAGTTCAGCGGGCCGATCGAACACCGGGGAGCTGTTTTTT.

This clonotype was seen at least ten times. The rearrangement uses TRBV6-5 and TRBJ2-1; 7 bases map to TRBD1. CDR1 is MNHEY and CDR2 is SVGAGI in the germline V gene. Unmatched junction bases numbered 7, after V lost 2 bases and J lost 9 bases. The CDR3 extends over 14 amino acids. CDR3 DNA sequence: TGTGCCAGCAGTTACGCACAGGGGTGGGGTGAGCAGTTCTTC. Residues: CASSYAQGWGEQFF.

CDR3 DNA sequence: TGTGCCAACCACACGAGAACCTATGGCTACACCTTC. Its protein product is CANHTRTYGYTF. This rearrangement joins TRBV12-3 or TRBV12-4 to TRBJ1-2; no reliable D call. This CDR3 is built from 12 residues. Trimming took 10 bases from V and 4 from J, leaving 13 bases between them.

This clonotype was counted at least ten times. This chain uses TRBV6-5 with TRBJ2-7; no reliable D call. Germline V gives CDR1 MNHEY, CDR2 SVGAGI. The ends were cut back, 6 bases at V and 2 bases at J, with 14 bases in the middle. This CDR3 has 14 residues. CDR3 sequence (DNA): TGTGCCAGCAGAAAGATAGGGCCGACCTACGAGCAGTACTTC. Translation: CASRKIGPTYEQYF.

The chain recombines TRBV30 with TRBJ2-3, with D perhaps matching TRBD2 (5 bases). The CDR3 runs 16 residues. Germline CDR1 reads GTSNPN; CDR2 reads SVGIG (reference sequence). With 0 bases removed from V and 3 bases from J, the gap between germline ends came to 16 bases. CDR3 bases: TGTGCCTGGAGTGTCCCTAGACTAAGCCGGACAGATACGCAGTATTTT. Translated, it gives CAWSVPRLSRTDTQYF.

There are many counts of this clonotype. This chain links TRBV29-1 with TRBJ1-2, with D uncertain. CDR1 and CDR2 (germline): SQVTM, ANQGSEA. The CDR3 is 11 amino acids. Trimming left V 3 bases short and J 2 bases short, with 4 bases between. The CDR3: CSVEVNYGYTF. The DNA of the CDR3 is TGCAGCGTTGAGGTAAACTATGGCTACACCTTC. Together with reference TRBV29-1 and TRBJ1-2, the CDR3 gives the full variable domain: SAVISQKPSRDICQRGTSLTIQCQVDSQVTMMFWYRQQPGQSLTLIATANQGSEATYESGFVIDKFPISRPNLTFSTLTVSNMSPEDSSIYLCSVEVNYGYTFGSGTRLTVV.

At least ten counts were recorded for this clonotype. This chain uses TRBV7-3 with TRBJ2-1; TRBD2 agrees at 7 bases. Germline trimming cut 5 bases from V and 10 bases from J; bases unmatched to any gene: 8. Germline lookup yields CDR1 SGHTA and CDR2 FQGTGA. The CDR3 totals 13 residues. The CDR3 DNA reads as TGTGCCAGCAGCCCCGGGAGGTTTAAGGAGCAGTTCTTC. This codes for CASSPGRFKEQFF. Drawing the rest from reference TRBV7-3 and TRBJ2-1, the complete variable domain is GAGVSQTPSNKVTEKGKYVELRCDPISGHTALYWYRQSLGQGPEFLIYFQGTGAADDSGLPNDRFFAVRPEGSVSTLKIQRTERGDSAVYLCASSPGRFKEQFFGPGTRLTVL.

Many counts were recorded for this clonotype. The V gene is TRBV20-1, the J gene TRBJ1-5, with D unclear. The length of the CDR3 is 13 residues. CDR1 and CDR2 (germline): DFQATT, SNEGSKA (reference sequence). The V and J ends lost 3 bases and 3 bases respectively, with 9 bases between them. In nucleotides, the CDR3 is TGCAGTGCTAGTAAGGGCACCAATCAGCCCCAGCATTTT. Protein sequence: CSASKGTNQPQHF.

The gene calls are TRBV3-1 and TRBJ2-1; 9 bases agree with TRBD1. V lost 0 bases, J lost 3 bases, and 9 bases stayed unmatched. The CDR3 has 18 amino acids. Germline-derived CDR1 and CDR2 are LGHDT and YNNKEL (reference sequence). The CDR3 region has the DNA TGTGCCAGCAGCCAAGATCCTACAGGGGGCTTGCGCTACAATGAGCAGTTCTTC. This sequence encodes CASSQDPTGGLRYNEQFF.

This clonotype came up a few times. This chain links TRBV30 with TRBJ2-3, with 12 bases lining up with TRBD2. Germline CDR1 GTSNPN, CDR2 SVGIG (reference sequence). The ends lost 3 bases at V and 4 bases at J; junction bases unmatched: 5. CDR3 length: 15 amino acids. The CDR3 nucleotides are TGTGCCTGGAGCACTCTAGCGGGGGGGCCAGATACGCAGTATTTT. It specifies CAWSTLAGGPDTQYF.

This clonotype occurred a few times. The rearrangement joins TRBV6-2 or TRBV6-3 to TRBJ2-2; D may be TRBD1 or TRBD2 (5 bases each). CDR3 length equals 17 residues. V lost 2 bases, J lost 3 bases, and 16 bases lay in between. Looked up from germline, CDR1 is MNHEY and CDR2 is SVGEGT. The CDR3 loop is CASSYILHRGDTGELFF. DNA of the CDR3: TGTGCCAGCAGTTACATCCTACACAGAGGGGACACCGGGGAGCTGTTTTTT.

This clonotype was found many times. This chain connects TRBV7-2 to TRBJ1-6; 10 nucleotides agree with TRBD1. In germline, CDR1 is SGHTA, CDR2 FQGNSA. The CDR3 is 15 amino acids. With 8 bases clipped from V and 5 bases from J, the junction kept 6 bases outside the gene matches. The CDR3 DNA reads TGTGCCAGCCGACAGGGGGCGCATCATAATTCACCCCTCCACTTT. It is translated as CASRQGAHHNSPLHF.

This clonotype was observed at least ten times. V usage is TRBV20-1 and J usage is TRBJ2-1, with a tentative D call TRBD2 (5 bases). V lost 4 bases, J lost 8 bases, and 18 bases lay in between. Germline V gene data show CDR1 as DFQATT and CDR2 as SNEGSKA (reference sequence). This CDR3 comprises 14 residues. This CDR3 is CSAIEGVRRHEQFF. CDR3 coding DNA: TGCAGTGCTATTGAGGGAGTCAGGCGCCATGAGCAGTTCTTC.

This clonotype was counted many times. The conserved closing phenylalanine or tryptophan is absent in this CDR3, likely reflecting a read error. No DNA is shown, since the ends of the CDR3 on it are uncertain; the CDR3 is the one TCRdb lists. The chain is built from TRBV6-1 and TRBJ2-1; the table gives TRBD1 as D, unverified against the DNA. The CDR3 sequence runs 13 residues, both termini included. Germline CDR1 MNHNS, CDR2 SASEGT. CDR3: CASSATGQTALAI.

This clonotype was observed a few times. The rearrangement links TRBV27 to TRBJ2-3; a weak D match, TRBD1 (6 bases). This CDR3 spans 13 amino acids. Germline CDR1 MNHEY, CDR2 SMNVEV (reference sequence). V dropped 8 bases and J dropped 4 bases, with 13 bases sitting between them. The CDR3 DNA is TGTGCCAGCGGACACAGGGATGCAGATACGCAGTATTTT. Protein sequence: CASGHRDADTQYF.